The 5 T cell receptor beta chains given below trace back to one sample, sequenced in a study of cytomegalovirus exposure and HLA in healthy donors (dated by TCRdb to about 2017). Libraries were prepared through the immunoSEQ multiplex PCR assay. For the multiplex PCR, a mixture combining 60 forward primers for TCR Vbeta segments and 13 reverse primers for TCR Jbeta segments was used. The clones in this table, taken by TCRdb from immuneACCESS, are in-frame only. Not every clone is retained; where verified, under half of the shortfall comes from an unresolved V gene, and the cause of the rest is unknown. This sample is represented by about 170,000 clones; 65% to 85% of them were singletons. The ten largest account for approximately 1.2% of the sample. The sample was PBMCs. The receptors shown here come from a boy aged 2 to 10 in good health and CMV-seronegative.

The gene calls are TRBV11-2 and TRBJ2-7; 12 nucleotides match TRBD2. CDR1 SGHAT and CDR2 FQNNGV come from the germline V gene. With 0 bases clipped from V and 7 bases from J, the junction kept 7 bases outside the gene matches. The CDR3 extends over 16 amino acids. CDR3 in amino acids: CASSLDLTSGRSEQYF. The CDR3 DNA sequence: TGTGCCAGCAGCTTAGATCTGACTAGCGGGAGATCTGAGCAGTACTTC.

The rearrangement uses TRBV6-5 and TRBJ2-5, with D possibly being TRBD1 (6 bases). CDR1 is MNHEY and CDR2 is SVGAGI in the germline V gene. The length of the CDR3 is 15 residues. V lost 6 bases and J lost 5, with 19 bases in between. The CDR3 DNA is TGTGCCAGCAGCCCTAGTTGGGGGCTGATTGAGACCCAGTACTTC. Protein sequence: CASSPSWGLIETQYF.

J is TRBJ1-3 and V is TRBV30; 8 bases agree with TRBD1. The V and J ends lost 5 bases and 2 bases, in that order; junction bases with no gene match: 8. Germline-derived CDR1 and CDR2 are GTSNPN and SVGIG (reference sequence). This CDR3 has 15 residues. The CDR3 DNA is TGTGCCTGGCTTAGACAGGGGAGAGCTGGAAACACCATATATTTT. Its protein product is CAWLRQGRAGNTIYF. The full variable domain, in which reference TRBV30 and TRBJ1-3 provide the parts outside the CDR3, is SQTIHQWPATLVQPVGSPLSLECTVEGTSNPNLYWYRQAAGRGLQLLFYSVGIGQISSEVPQNLSASRPQDRQFILSSKKLLLSDSGFYLCAWLRQGRAGNTIYFGEGSWLTVV.

The CDR3 coding sequence is TGTGCCAGCAGTAAAACAGGGGGCGCGAACTATGGCTACACCTTC. Its protein product is CASSKTGGANYGYTF. The chain is built from TRBV7-2 and TRBJ1-2; 9 nucleotides line up with TRBD1. Germline loops: CDR1 SGHTA, CDR2 FQGNSA. The CDR3 loop spans 15 amino acids. V lost 6 bases and J lost 2; bases outside the gene matches: 7.

This sequence joins TRBV29-1 and TRBJ1-1; 7 bases line up with TRBD1. The V segment lost 7 bases and the J segment 4 bases; nucleotides outside the gene matches: 6. The CDR3 has 12 residues. In germline, CDR1 is SQVTM, CDR2 ANQGSEA. CDR3 nucleotides: TGCAGCGCGACAGGGACTAGCACTGAAGCTTTCTTT. Protein sequence: CSATGTSTEAFF.